These 11 T cell receptor beta chains originate from one sample sequenced in a study of technical replicates of blood from several donors. TCRdb keeps only in-frame clones here, not all; method: immunoSEQ multiplex PCR. The sample lists 50,000 to 80,000 clones; around 88% were seen once. Sequences were obtained from PBMCs. Receptors originate from a human donor in good health. Some clones in this sample may be carry-over from other donors' samples.

This chain uses TRBV4-1 with TRBJ1-5, with 9 bases identical to TRBD1. This CDR3 comprises 16 residues. The trim removed 3 bases at V and 5 bases at J, leaving 8 bases unmatched. The V gene's germline CDR1 is MGHRA and CDR2 YSYEKL. CDR3 sequence: CASSHGTRTGDQPQHF. Written as DNA, the CDR3 is TGCGCCAGCAGCCATGGCACAAGGACAGGGGATCAGCCCCAGCATTTT.

This chain links TRBV11-2 with TRBJ2-1, with TRBD2 matching over 11 bases. The V gene end was trimmed by 8 bases and the J gene end by 2 bases; junction bases not matched to a gene: 2. This CDR3 has 14 amino acids. The germline V gene has CDR1 SGHAT and CDR2 FQNNGV. The CDR3 region has the DNA TGTGCCAGCTTAGCGGGAGGGCCCTACAATGAGCAGTTCTTC. Its translation is CASLAGGPYNEQFF.

This CDR3 is CASSELWRGGTSTDTQYF. The CDR3 DNA sequence: TGTGCCAGCAGTGAATTATGGCGTGGGGGGACTAGCACAGATACGCAGTATTTT. The rearrangement joins TRBV2 to TRBJ2-3; TRBD2 might be the D (6 bases). This CDR3 region has 18 residues. The germline V gene encodes CDR1 SNHLY and CDR2 FYNNEI. Trimming removed 2 bases from V and 0 bases from J, with 18 bases in between.

The chain links TRBV4-1 to TRBJ2-7; possible D gene TRBD1, 7 bases. Trimming took 3 bases from V and 1 from J, leaving 10 bases between them. The CDR3 contains 14 residues. Germline V CDR1 and CDR2: MGHRA, YSYEKL. The CDR3 spells CASSQPGGSYEQYF. The CDR3 DNA is TGCGCCAGCAGCCAGCCAGGGGGGTCCTACGAGCAGTACTTC.

The CDR3 loop is CASSFRANYGYTF. In nucleotides, the CDR3 is TGTGCCAGCAGTTTTAGAGCTAACTATGGCTACACCTTC. The rearrangement uses TRBV27 and TRBJ1-2; D remains ambiguous. The CDR3 runs 13 residues. Germline CDR1 MNHEY, CDR2 SMNVEV (reference sequence). V dropped 3 bases and J dropped 0 bases, with 5 bases sitting between them.

Only one count was recorded for this clone. This chain uses TRBV9 with TRBJ1-1; D is uncertain. V dropped 0 bases and J dropped 1 base, with 7 bases sitting between them. Germline CDR1 is SGDLS and CDR2 is YYNGEE. The CDR3 length is 14 residues. The CDR3 DNA reads TGTGCCAGCAGCGTAGGGGAGGGGAACACTGAAGCTTTCTTT. Amino acids: CASSVGEGNTEAFF.

The genes are TRBV9 and TRBJ2-2; 7 positions agree with TRBD1. The germline V gene encodes CDR1 SGDLS and CDR2 YYNGEE. The CDR3 is 17 residues long. V dropped 2 bases and J dropped 1; count of bases not matched to a gene: 8. For the CDR3, the DNA is TGTGCCAGCAGCGTGAAGGGACAGCCAAAGAACACCGGGGAGCTGTTTTTT. This translates into CASSVKGQPKNTGELFF.

The rearrangement joins TRBV9 to TRBJ2-6; no firm D call. CDR3 length equals 17 residues. V gave up 7 bases and J gave up 5 bases, with 22 bases separating them. The germline V gene has CDR1 SGDLS and CDR2 YYNGEE. The CDR3: CASGGVYSNSRANVLTF. The CDR3 nucleotides are TGTGCCAGCGGCGGAGTGTACTCAAACAGTCGGGCCAACGTCCTGACTTTC.

The rearrangement joins TRBV7-9 to TRBJ1-6; no definite D call. The germline gives CDR1 SEHNR, CDR2 FQNEAQ (reference sequence). The germline V and J ends were trimmed by 4 bases and 10 bases, with 11 bases remaining between them. CDR3 length: 13 residues. CDR3: CASSSLQESPLHF. The DNA for the CDR3 is TGTGCCAGCAGCTCCCTCCAGGAATCACCCCTCCACTTT.

The chain employs TRBV27 and TRBJ1-2; tentatively, D is TRBD1 (5 bases). The CDR3 spans 13 residues. V lost 1 base to trimming and J lost 5 bases, with 8 bases between them. CDR1 is MNHEY and CDR2 is SMNVEV in the germline V gene (reference sequence). The CDR3 loop is CASSLLGGYGYTF. The DNA for the CDR3 is TGTGCCAGCAGTTTATTGGGGGGTTATGGCTACACCTTC.

The chain joins TRBV4-2 to TRBJ2-2, with 9 bases that match TRBD2. The CDR3 sequence is 19 residues long. CDR1 is LGHNA and CDR2 is YNFKEQ in the germline V gene. With V trimmed by 1 base and J by 2 bases, 11 bases remained unmatched. The CDR3 reads CASSQGTLDSGGNTGELFF. CDR3 nucleotide sequence: TGTGCCAGCAGCCAAGGTACTCTAGATAGCGGGGGCAACACCGGGGAGCTGTTTTTT.